The clone carrying this T cell receptor beta chain was seen many times. No antigen is known for it. These data originate in a study of T-cell reconstitution after alpha-beta-depleted transplantation in children. Unmatched junction bases numbered 13, after V lost 9 bases and J lost 7 bases. The CDR3 has 15 amino acids. CDR1 is SGHRS and CDR2 is YFSETQ in the germline V gene. Unique molecular identifiers were incorporated when the TCRbeta library was constructed. One entry per CDR3 protein results from TCRdb running MiXCR on the PCR reads. There are 900,000 or so distinct CDR3 sequences in the sample; about 16% occur only once, and approximately 4.5% lies in the top ten. General study points: Some patients showed high day-60 TCRbeta diversity, which derived from surviving recipient T cells and thymic progenitors. T-cell counts and diversity were attributed mostly to newly produced T cells one year after transplant. Reported findings indicate that, about two months after transplant, alpha-beta T cells came from several hundred expanded clones, which were derived from non-depleted graft cells.

This sequence joins TRBV5-1 and TRBJ2-1, with 10 bases identical to TRBD2. This TCR derives from a male patient younger than 18 who had a stem cell transplant for acute lymphoblastic leukemia, so the T cells may come from the graft donor. The sequenced sample was PBMCs, mostly from graft donor cells, obtained 360 days after TCRalphabeta/CD19-depleted stem cell transplant. The CDR3 here is CATNPGTSDGNEQFF. In nucleotides, the CDR3 is TGCGCCACCAACCCCGGGACTAGCGACGGGAATGAGCAGTTCTTC. The full variable domain, its missing parts supplied by reference TRBV5-1 and TRBJ2-1, is KAGVTQTPRYLIKTRGQQVTLSCSPISGHRSVSWYQQTPGQGLQFLFEYFSETQRNKGNFPGRFSGRQFSNSRSEMNVSTLELGDSALYLCATNPGTSDGNEQFFGPGTRLTVL.